The 18 T cell receptor beta chains listed next were all sequenced from one sample in a study of post-analysis software for immune sequencing data. Whole-study findings and limits: Comparison of patients with controls showed roughly five TRBV segments more frequent in patients, TRBV5-6, TRBV5-1 and TRBV20-1 among them.

TCR beta libraries were prepared from cDNA with unique molecular identifiers. One entry per CDR3 protein, called by TCRdb with MiXCR from the PCR reads. Here the sample spans about 810,000 distinct CDR3 sequences, about 57% being singletons. No antigen is known for these receptors. What was sequenced was blood. Receptor source: a girl aged 5 to 17 with multiple sclerosis.

This clonotype was seen only a few times. The chain has TRBV12-3 or TRBV12-4 and TRBJ1-2; no clear D. V was trimmed by 6 bases and J by 8 bases, leaving 22 bases between them. The CDR3 length is 15 residues. The CDR3 spells CASSPLASARGGYTF. For the CDR3, the DNA is TGTGCCAGCAGCCCCCTGGCCAGTGCCCGAGGGGGCTACACCTTC.

This clonotype was detected a few times. The chain recombines TRBV7-9 with TRBJ1-2, with D unresolved. V lost 5 bases and J lost 0, with 10 bases in between. CDR1 and CDR2 (germline): SEHNR, FQNEAQ (reference sequence). This CDR3 region has 14 residues. CDR3 bases: TGTGCCAGCAGCCCCTCGCGCACTAACTATGGCTACACCTTC. It translates to CASSPSRTNYGYTF.

The count of this clonotype is one. The genes are TRBV3-1 and TRBJ2-7; TRBD1 aligns across 8 bases. CDR3 size: 14 residues. Germline loops: CDR1 LGHDT, CDR2 YNNKEL (reference sequence). J lost 4 bases, V lost 4 bases, and 6 bases had no gene match. The CDR3 nucleotides read TGTGCCAGCAGCCCTCAGGACAGGGAGTACGAGCAGTACTTC. Amino acid sequence: CASSPQDREYEQYF.

The genes are TRBV7-9 and TRBJ2-3; D not certain. The CDR3 totals 13 residues. Trimming pared 1 base from V and 4 bases from J, leaving 6 bases between. CDR1 and CDR2 (germline): SEHNR, FQNEAQ (reference sequence). The CDR3 spells CASSLGLPDTQYF. As DNA, the CDR3 is TGTGCCAGCAGCTTAGGGCTCCCAGATACGCAGTATTTT.

The rearrangement links TRBV7-8 to TRBJ2-1; D is unclear. This CDR3 contains 14 residues. Germline V gene data show CDR1 as SGHVS and CDR2 as FQNEAQ. Trimming took 1 base from V and 6 from J, leaving 10 bases between them. The chain's CDR3 is CASSLGLVCNEQFF. CDR3 coding DNA: TGTGCCAGCAGCTTAGGGTTGGTCTGCAATGAGCAGTTCTTC.

The rearrangement uses TRBV27 and TRBJ1-5; D gene uncertain. Trimming took off 3 bases at V and 0 bases at J, with 12 bases between the two ends. The CDR3 contains 16 residues. The germline V gene has CDR1 MNHEY and CDR2 SMNVEV (reference sequence). CDR3 residues: CASSFSSINSNQPQHF. The DNA of the CDR3 is TGTGCCAGCAGTTTTTCCAGTATCAATAGCAATCAGCCCCAGCATTTT.

The rearrangement uses TRBV12-3 or TRBV12-4 and TRBJ1-2; D call uncertain. V was clipped by 7 bases and J by 0 bases, with 15 bases between them. The CDR3 loop spans 15 amino acids. CDR3 DNA: TGTGCCAGCACGGCCCTAATTAAATCTAACTATGGCTACACCTTC. This translates into CASTALIKSNYGYTF.

This chain links TRBV7-2 with TRBJ2-5, with D hard to call. V lost 3 bases and J 0 bases, leaving 20 bases between the germline ends. The CDR3 contains 18 residues. Germline V CDR1 and CDR2: SGHTA, FQGNSA. CDR3 DNA: TGTGCCAGCAGCTTTCGTATGGCAGGTGGGCGGCACCAAGAGACCCAGTACTTC. Encoded protein: CASSFRMAGGRHQETQYF. The full variable domain, with the rest looked up from reference TRBV7-2 and TRBJ2-5, is GAGVSQSPSNKVTEKGKDVELRCDPISGHTALYWYRQSLGQGLEFLIYFQGNSAPDKSGLPSDRFSAERTGGSVSTLTIQRTQQEDSAVYLCASSFRMAGGRHQETQYFGPGTRLLVL.

The V and J genes are TRBV20-1 and TRBJ2-3; 11 nucleotides agree with TRBD2. Germline assignment: CDR1 DFQATT and CDR2 SNEGSKA (reference sequence). The CDR3 has 14 amino acids. The junction had 4 bases not matched to a gene; V was cut back by 6 bases and J by 2 bases. The CDR3 DNA sequence: TGCAGTGCCCTAGCGGGGGGAGACACAGATACGCAGTATTTT. Translation gives CSALAGGDTDTQYF.

This clonotype was counted a few times. The V call is TRBV29-1, the J call TRBJ1-2, with 7 bases identical to TRBD1. Germline V lookup: CDR1 SQVTM, CDR2 ANQGSEA. The ends lost 6 bases at V and 7 bases at J; junction bases unmatched: 17. CDR3 length: 15 amino acids. CDR3 protein: CSVLLEGQMFAGYTF. The CDR3 bases are TGCAGCGTCCTGCTGGAGGGACAGATGTTCGCTGGCTACACCTTC.

This clonotype was seen more than once but under ten times. This chain links TRBV7-6 with TRBJ2-5, with TRBD2 matching over 7 bases. CDR1 is SGHVS, CDR2 FNYEAQ, per germline. The CDR3 has 14 amino acids. Germline trimming cut 6 bases from V and 5 bases from J; bases unmatched to any gene: 9. CDR3 coding DNA: TGTGCCAGCAGTCCGCCCTTGGGAGGGGAGACCCAGTACTTC. Its translation is CASSPPLGGETQYF.

CDR3 protein: CASSPHRGTDEQYF. The CDR3 nucleotides read TGTGCCAGCAGCCCCCACCGGGGGACAGACGAGCAGTACTTC. J is TRBJ2-5 and V is TRBV14; D perhaps matches TRBD1 (7 bases). The J call may be wrong; the DNA end is better matched by TRBJ2-7. The CDR3 loop spans 14 amino acids. CDR1 and CDR2 (germline): SGHDN, FVKESK.

V usage is TRBV10-1 and J usage is TRBJ2-1; unclear D gene. Trimming took 1 base from V and 0 from J, leaving 10 bases between them. CDR3 length equals 16 residues. In germline, CDR1 is WNHNN, CDR2 SYGVQD (reference sequence). DNA of the CDR3: TGCGCCAGCAGTGAGTATGGCCGCAGCTCCTACAATGAGCAGTTCTTC. This encodes CASSEYGRSSYNEQFF.

The chain joins TRBV15 to TRBJ1-4, with 9 bases fitting TRBD1. The J segment lost 5 bases and the V segment lost 1 base, leaving 2 bases of the junction unmatched. Germline V gene data show CDR1 as LNHNV and CDR2 as YYDKDF (reference sequence). The CDR3 sequence is 15 residues long. The CDR3 protein is CATSRGGTGNEKLFF. CDR3 coding DNA: TGTGCCACCAGCAGAGGGGGGACAGGGAATGAAAAACTGTTTTTT.

CDR3 sequence reads: CASSMDRRDEKLFF. The CDR3 DNA sequence: TGTGCCAGCAGCATGGACAGGCGTGATGAAAAACTGTTTTTT. The chain links TRBV12-3 or TRBV12-4 to TRBJ1-4; 7 bases match TRBD1. Trimming removed 6 bases from V and 6 bases from J; junction bases left unmatched: 7. The CDR3 sequence is 14 residues long.

This chain connects TRBV5-1 to TRBJ2-7, with 8 bases identical to TRBD1. The germline CDR1 and CDR2 sequences are SGHRS and YFSETQ. The V gene end was trimmed by 1 base and the J gene end by 2 bases; junction bases not matched to a gene: 8. The CDR3 length is 16 residues. The CDR3 DNA sequence: TGCGCCAGCAGCTTGACCGGGACAGGACTACCCTACGAGCAGTACTTC. Translating gives CASSLTGTGLPYEQYF.

The chain couples TRBV5-5 to TRBJ2-5; 9 nucleotides align to TRBD1. This CDR3 contains 15 residues. Germline CDR1 SGHKS, CDR2 YYEKEE (reference sequence). V shed 4 bases, J shed 4 bases, and the junction held 8 bases outside the gene matches. CDR3 amino acids: CASSHPGQGLETQYF. Here the CDR3 DNA reads TGTGCCAGCAGCCACCCGGGACAGGGCTTAGAGACCCAGTACTTC.

This clonotype occurred a few times. The chain links TRBV7-8 to TRBJ2-7, with TRBD2 as a possible D gene (5 bases). Trimming pared 1 base from V and 2 bases from J, leaving 15 bases between. CDR1 is SGHVS, CDR2 FQNEAQ, per germline. This CDR3 has 16 amino acids. The CDR3 DNA reads as TGTGCCAGCAGCTTAGGAGAGGGCCTCACGACCTACGAGCAGTACTTC. It codes for CASSLGEGLTTYEQYF.